Included here is one T cell receptor (beta chain) sequence, with context. TCRdb's copy holds only in-frame clones and misses some; the assay was immunoSEQ multiplex PCR. Here the sample spans about 50,000 clones, 85% to 90% being singletons. From germline, CDR1 is MDHEN and CDR2 SYDVKM. Trimming pared 10 bases from V and 2 bases from J, leaving 22 bases between. This CDR3 spans 16 amino acids. This entry comes from a study of blood T cell repertoires in COVID-19. This sequence originates from a human donor in a cohort sampled during active COVID-19. The rearrangement uses TRBV28 and TRBJ2-3, with a possible D match to TRBD2 (5 bases). Input material: peripheral blood. The CDR3 nucleotides read TGTGCCAACGATTCGGCGGGTGAAGCTATCACAGATACGCAGTATTTT. As protein: CANDSAGEAITDTQYF.